These T cell receptor beta chains were read from a single sample in a study of OX40 agonist ivuxolimab in advanced cancers. TCRdb's copy holds only in-frame clones and misses some; the assay was immunoSEQ multiplex PCR. The sample yields roughly 70,000 clones, about four fifths seen once. Sequencing was performed on CD4+ or CD8+ T cells sorted from blood, taken in a trial of the OX40 agonist ivuxolimab. The source is an adult with an advanced solid tumor such as melanoma, head and neck, liver or kidney cancer. Both conserved end residues are part of each CDR3. D genes are given only for firm matches. Size is stated for part of the rows, as once, few or many counts, or as a class when the clone is expanded.

DNA,CDR3,J,V,size,D
TGTGCCAGCAGCTTAGCAAGCTCTGGGGCCAACGTCCTGACTTTC,CASSLASSGANVLTF,TRBJ2-6,TRBV7-2,.,.
TGTGCCAGCAGTCGGACTAGCGGAGCGAACACCGGGGAGCTGTTTTTT,CASSRTSGANTGELFF,TRBJ2-2,TRBV6-4,once,TRBD2
TGTGCCAGCAGACTAGCGGGGGGGCGCACCGGGGAGCTGTTTTTT,CASRLAGGRTGELFF,TRBJ2-2,TRBV5-4,.,TRBD2
TGTGCCTGGAGTTACAGGGGGCAAGATACGCAGTATTTT,CAWSYRGQDTQYF,TRBJ2-3,TRBV30,.,TRBD1
TGTGCCAGCACTACACGGGGTGGAGAGACCCAGTACTTC,CASTTRGGETQYF,TRBJ2-5,TRBV5-5,.,.
TGTGCCAGCAGCTTACTAGGCGGCCGCTCTGGAAACACCATATATTTT,CASSLLGGRSGNTIYF,TRBJ1-3,TRBV5-4,.,.
TGTGCCAGCTTTGGTCCTTATAATTCACCCCTCCACTTT,CASFGPYNSPLHF,TRBJ1-6,TRBV6-4,.,.
TGCAACTTTTTCCGGGACAGGGGGTCAGTCGGATCCTACGAGCAGTACTTC,CNFFRDRGSVGSYEQYF,TRBJ2-7,TRBV29-1,.,TRBD1
TGTGCCAGTAGTTTCAGCCACCTGGAGACCCAGTACTTC,CASSFSHLETQYF,TRBJ2-5,TRBV19,.,.
TGTGCCAGCAGCCCCACTTGGGGTCTGGCGAACACTGAAGCTTTCTTT,CASSPTWGLANTEAFF,TRBJ1-1,TRBV5-6,.,.
TGTGCCAGCAGCTGGTGGACAGGGAGAAAGGGTGAGCAGTACTTC,CASSWWTGRKGEQYF,TRBJ2-7,TRBV5-6,.,TRBD1
TGCGCCAGCAGCTTGGGGAGCACAGATACGCAGTATTTT,CASSLGSTDTQYF,TRBJ2-3,TRBV5-1,.,.
TGTGCCAGCAGTCCTCAGGACAGCGCAGCTTTCTTT,CASSPQDSAAFF,TRBJ1-1,TRBV28,.,.
TGCGCCAGCCCCCAACCAAAGAGCGGGGGCTACGAGCAGTACTTC,CASPQPKSGGYEQYF,TRBJ2-7,TRBV4-3,.,TRBD2
TGTGCCAGCGCCCCTCGTGGACCTTTCTACAATGAGCAGTTCTTC,CASAPRGPFYNEQFF,TRBJ2-1,TRBV11-2,.,.
TGCGCCAGCAGTGAGTCCCTTTCTAGCGGGGTCCAGGCGTTCTTC,CASSESLSSGVQAFF,TRBJ2-1,TRBV10-1,.,TRBD2
TGTGCCAGCAGCTTTGCAGACAGAGGGTCTGAAGCTTTCTTT,CASSFADRGSEAFF,TRBJ1-1,TRBV5-4,.,.
TGTGCCTGGAGTCGCATAAGGACAGGCTATGGCTACACCTTC,CAWSRIRTGYGYTF,TRBJ1-2,TRBV30,.,TRBD1
TGTGCCAGCAGTGGTAGCCGGCGCCCGCGAACGCCCCTCCACTTT,CASSGSRRPRTPLHF,TRBJ1-6,TRBV25-1,.,.
TGTGCCAGCAGTGAATGGGGGACACCCCTGAGGGGCTACACCTTC,CASSEWGTPLRGYTF,TRBJ1-2,TRBV2,.,.
TGCGCCAGCAGCTTCGGGACAGGGGAAACTGAAGCTTTCTTT,CASSFGTGETEAFF,TRBJ1-1,TRBV5-1,.,TRBD1
TGTGCCATCAGTCCGGACAGGGGGTTCCAAAACATTCAGTACTTC,CAISPDRGFQNIQYF,TRBJ2-4,TRBV10-3,.,TRBD1
TGTGCCAGCAGCACGCGACGGGACTATGACGGGACTTATGGCTACACCTTC,CASSTRRDYDGTYGYTF,TRBJ1-2,TRBV11-3,once,.
TGTGCCAGCAGCTTCGGCACAAAATCAGATACGCAGTATTTT,CASSFGTKSDTQYF,TRBJ2-3,TRBV5-5,.,.
TGTGCCAGCAGTGGGCAGGGCTACACTGAAGCTTTCTTT,CASSGQGYTEAFF,TRBJ1-1,TRBV25-1,once,.
TGTGCCAGCAGCTTGTTCGGGCCCGGAACTAAGAATGAAAAACTGTTTTTT,CASSLFGPGTKNEKLFF,TRBJ1-4,TRBV5-8,.,.